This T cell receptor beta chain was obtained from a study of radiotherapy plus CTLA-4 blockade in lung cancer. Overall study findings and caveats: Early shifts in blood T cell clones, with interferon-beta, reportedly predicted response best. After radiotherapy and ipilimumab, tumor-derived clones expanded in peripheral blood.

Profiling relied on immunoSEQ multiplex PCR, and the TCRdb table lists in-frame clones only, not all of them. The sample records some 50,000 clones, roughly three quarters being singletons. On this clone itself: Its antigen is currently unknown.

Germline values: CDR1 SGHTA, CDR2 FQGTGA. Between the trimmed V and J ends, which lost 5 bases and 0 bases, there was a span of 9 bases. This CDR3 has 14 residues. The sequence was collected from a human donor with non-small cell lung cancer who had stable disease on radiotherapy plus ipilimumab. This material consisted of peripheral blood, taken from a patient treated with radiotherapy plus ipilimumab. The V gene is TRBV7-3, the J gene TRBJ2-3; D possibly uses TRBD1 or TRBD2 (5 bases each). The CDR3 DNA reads TGTGCCAGCAGCCCCGGGGCAAGCACAGATACGCAGTATTTT. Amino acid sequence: CASSPGASTDTQYF. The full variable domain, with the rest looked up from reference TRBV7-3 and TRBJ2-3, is GAGVSQTPSNKVTEKGKYVELRCDPISGHTALYWYRQSLGQGPEFLIYFQGTGAADDSGLPNDRFFAVRPEGSVSTLKIQRTERGDSAVYLCASSPGASTDTQYFGPGTRLTVL.